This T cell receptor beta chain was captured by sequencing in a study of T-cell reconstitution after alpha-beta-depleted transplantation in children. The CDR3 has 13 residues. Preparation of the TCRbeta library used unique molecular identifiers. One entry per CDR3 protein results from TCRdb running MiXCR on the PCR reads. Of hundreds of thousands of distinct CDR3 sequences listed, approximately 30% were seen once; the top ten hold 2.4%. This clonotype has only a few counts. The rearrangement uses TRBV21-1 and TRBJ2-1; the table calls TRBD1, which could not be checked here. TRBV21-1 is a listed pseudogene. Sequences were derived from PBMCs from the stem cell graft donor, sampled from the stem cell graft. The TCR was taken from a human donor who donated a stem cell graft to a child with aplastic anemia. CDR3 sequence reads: CASSNRGNVGQFF. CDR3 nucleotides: TGTGCCAGCAGCAACCGGGGAAATGTAGGGCAGTTCTTC.